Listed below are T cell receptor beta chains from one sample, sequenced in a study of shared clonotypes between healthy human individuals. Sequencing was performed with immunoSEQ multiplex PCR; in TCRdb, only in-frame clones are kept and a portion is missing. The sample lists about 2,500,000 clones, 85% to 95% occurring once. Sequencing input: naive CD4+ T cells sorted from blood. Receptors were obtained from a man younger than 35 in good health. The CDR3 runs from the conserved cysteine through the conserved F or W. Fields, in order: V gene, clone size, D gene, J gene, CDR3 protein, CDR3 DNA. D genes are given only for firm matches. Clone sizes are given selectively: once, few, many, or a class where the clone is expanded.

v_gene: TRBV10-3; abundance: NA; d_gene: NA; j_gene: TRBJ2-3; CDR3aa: CAISESEGGGDTQYF; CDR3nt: TGTGCCATCAGTGAGTCGGAAGGGGGAGGGGATACGCAGTATTTT
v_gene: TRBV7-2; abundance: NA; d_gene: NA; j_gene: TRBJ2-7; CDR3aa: CASSSTGPYEQYF; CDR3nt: TGTGCCAGCAGCTCGACCGGGCCCTACGAGCAGTACTTC
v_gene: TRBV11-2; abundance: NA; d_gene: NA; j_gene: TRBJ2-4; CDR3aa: CASSLDPGYFHLAKNIQYF; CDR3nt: TGTGCCAGCAGCTTAGATCCCGGATATTTTCATCTAGCCAAAAACATTCAGTACTTC
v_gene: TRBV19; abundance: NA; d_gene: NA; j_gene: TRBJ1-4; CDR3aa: CASSPPGTSTNEKLFF; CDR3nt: TGTGCCAGTAGTCCTCCGGGGACCTCAACTAATGAAAAACTGTTTTTT
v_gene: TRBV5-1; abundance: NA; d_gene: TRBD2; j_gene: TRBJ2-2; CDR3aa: CASLKWPGLAGLPHDPGELFF; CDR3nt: TGCGCCAGCCTAAAGTGGCCGGGACTAGCGGGTCTTCCCCACGATCCCGGGGAGCTGTTTTTT
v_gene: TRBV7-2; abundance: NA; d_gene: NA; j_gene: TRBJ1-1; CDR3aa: CASSLGGISHTEAFF; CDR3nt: TGTGCCAGCAGCTTAGGGGGGATTTCCCACACTGAAGCTTTCTTT
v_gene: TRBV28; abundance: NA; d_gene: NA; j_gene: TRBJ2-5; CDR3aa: CASSPAGLSETQYF; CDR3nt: TGTGCCAGCAGCCCCGCTGGACTAAGCGAGACCCAGTACTTC
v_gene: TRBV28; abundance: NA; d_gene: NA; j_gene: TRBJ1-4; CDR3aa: CASSLFRTASGEKLFF; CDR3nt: TGTGCCAGCAGTTTGTTTAGGACAGCTTCGGGTGAAAAACTGTTTTTT
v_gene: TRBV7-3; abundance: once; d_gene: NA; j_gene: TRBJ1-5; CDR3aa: CASSLSAGDSNQPQHF; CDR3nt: TGTGCCAGCAGCTTATCGGCAGGGGATAGCAATCAGCCCCAGCATTTT
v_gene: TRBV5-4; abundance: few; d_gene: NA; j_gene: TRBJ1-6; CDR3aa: CASSFRGPGDPLHF; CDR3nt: TGTGCCAGCAGCTTTCGAGGACCGGGGGACCCCCTCCACTTT
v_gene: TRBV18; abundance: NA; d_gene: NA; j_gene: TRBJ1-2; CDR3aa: CASSPGGASYGYTF; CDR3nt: TGTGCCAGCTCACCAGGGGGAGCTAGCTATGGCTACACCTTC
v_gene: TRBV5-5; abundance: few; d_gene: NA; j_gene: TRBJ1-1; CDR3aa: CASSFAGEMNTEAFF; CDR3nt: TGTGCCAGCAGCTTCGCCGGGGAGATGAACACTGAAGCTTTCTTT
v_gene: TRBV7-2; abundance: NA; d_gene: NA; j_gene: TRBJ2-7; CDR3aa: CASSLTGRAGEQYF; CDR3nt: TGTGCCAGCAGCTTAACTGGGAGAGCGGGCGAGCAGTACTTC
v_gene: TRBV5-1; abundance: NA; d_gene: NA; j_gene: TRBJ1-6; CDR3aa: CASSLANASPLHF; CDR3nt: TGCGCCAGCAGCTTGGCCAACGCTTCACCCCTCCACTTT
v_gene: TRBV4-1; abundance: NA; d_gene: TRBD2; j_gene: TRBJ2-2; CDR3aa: CASSPRGSGVTGELFF; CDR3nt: TGCGCCAGCAGCCCTAGGGGTAGCGGGGTCACCGGGGAGCTGTTTTTT
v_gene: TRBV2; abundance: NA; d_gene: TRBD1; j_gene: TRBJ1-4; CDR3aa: CASSYRGANEKLFF; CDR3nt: TGTGCCAGCAGTTACAGGGGTGCTAATGAAAAACTGTTTTTT
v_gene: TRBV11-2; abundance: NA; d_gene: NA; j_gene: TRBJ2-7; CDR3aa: CASSLSYSVYEQYF; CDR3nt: TGTGCCAGCAGCTTAAGTTATTCGGTCTACGAGCAGTACTTC
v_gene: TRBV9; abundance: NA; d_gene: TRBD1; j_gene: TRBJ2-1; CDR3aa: CASSVGPRGTGEQFF; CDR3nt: TGTGCCAGCAGCGTGGGACCCCGGGGGACAGGTGAGCAGTTCTTC
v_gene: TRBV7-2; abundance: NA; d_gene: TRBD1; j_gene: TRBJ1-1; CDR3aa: CASRDTGGPLGAFF; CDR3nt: TGTGCCAGCAGGGACACAGGGGGCCCCTTAGGAGCTTTCTTT
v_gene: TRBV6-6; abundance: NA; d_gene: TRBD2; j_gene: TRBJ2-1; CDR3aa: CASSPSGGRAYNEQFF; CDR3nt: TGTGCCAGCAGCCCCTCGGGGGGGAGGGCCTACAATGAGCAGTTCTTC
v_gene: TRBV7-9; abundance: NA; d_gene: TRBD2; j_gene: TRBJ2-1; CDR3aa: CASTLAGGQTHEQFF; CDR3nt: TGTGCCAGCACCTTAGCGGGGGGGCAGACTCATGAGCAGTTCTTC
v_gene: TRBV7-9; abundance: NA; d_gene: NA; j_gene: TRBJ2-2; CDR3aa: CASSRSTSGLSYTGELFF; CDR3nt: TGTGCCAGCAGCCGATCAACATCGGGATTATCTTACACCGGGGAGCTGTTTTTT
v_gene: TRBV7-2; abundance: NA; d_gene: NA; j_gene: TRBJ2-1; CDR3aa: CASSLVGAPGNEQFF; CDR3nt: TGTGCCAGCAGCTTAGTGGGGGCCCCAGGGAATGAGCAGTTCTTC
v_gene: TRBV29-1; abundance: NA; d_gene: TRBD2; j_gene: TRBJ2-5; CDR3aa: CSVTSGSSGETQYF; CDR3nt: TGCAGCGTAACTAGCGGGAGTTCGGGGGAGACCCAGTACTTC
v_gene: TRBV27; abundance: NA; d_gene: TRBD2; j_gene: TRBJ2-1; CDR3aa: CASTPGLAGHEQFF; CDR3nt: TGTGCCAGCACTCCGGGACTAGCGGGCCATGAGCAGTTCTTC
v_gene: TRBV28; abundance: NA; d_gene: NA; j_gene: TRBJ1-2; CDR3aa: CASRPPQSGYTF; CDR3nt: TGTGCCAGCAGACCACCTCAGAGTGGCTACACCTTC
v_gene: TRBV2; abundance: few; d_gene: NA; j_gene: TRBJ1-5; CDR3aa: CASSEFGSNQPQHF; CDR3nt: TGTGCCAGCAGTGAATTTGGGAGCAATCAGCCCCAGCATTTT
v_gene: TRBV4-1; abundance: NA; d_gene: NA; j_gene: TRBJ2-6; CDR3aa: CASSQDGGRGANVLTF; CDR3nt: TGCGCCAGCAGCCAAGATGGGGGGCGTGGGGCCAACGTCCTGACTTTC
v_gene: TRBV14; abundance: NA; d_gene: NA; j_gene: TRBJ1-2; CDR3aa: CASSQVAGLGYGYTF; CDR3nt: TGTGCCAGCAGCCAAGTCGCAGGGCTCGGCTATGGCTACACCTTC
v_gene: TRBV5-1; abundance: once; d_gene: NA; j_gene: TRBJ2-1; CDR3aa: CASRRRNEQFF; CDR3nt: TGCGCCAGCAGGCGACGCAATGAGCAGTTCTTC
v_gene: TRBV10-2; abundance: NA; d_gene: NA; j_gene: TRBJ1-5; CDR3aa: CASSGGVRDLGQPQHF; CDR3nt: TGCGCCAGCAGTGGGGGGGTAAGGGATCTCGGTCAGCCCCAGCATTTT
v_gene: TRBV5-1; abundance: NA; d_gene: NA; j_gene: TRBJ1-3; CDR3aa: CASSSTFGDTIYF; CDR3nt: TGCGCCAGCAGCTCGACATTTGGCGACACCATATATTTT
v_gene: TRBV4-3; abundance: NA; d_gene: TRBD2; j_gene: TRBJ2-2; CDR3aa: CASSQELAGQGELFF; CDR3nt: TGCGCCAGCAGCCAAGAACTAGCGGGACAGGGGGAGCTGTTTTTT
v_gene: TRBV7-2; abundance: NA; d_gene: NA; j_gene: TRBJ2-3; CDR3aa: CASSLAGSLTDTQYF; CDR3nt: TGTGCCAGCAGCTTGGCAGGGAGTCTGACAGATACGCAGTATTTT
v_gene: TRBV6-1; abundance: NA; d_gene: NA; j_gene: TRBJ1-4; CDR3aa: CASSESGQPEKLFF; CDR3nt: TGTGCCAGCAGCGAGTCTGGCCAGCCTGAAAAACTGTTTTTT
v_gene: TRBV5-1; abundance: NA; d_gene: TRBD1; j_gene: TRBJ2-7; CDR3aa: CASSFQGRGTGSEQYF; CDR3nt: TGCGCCAGCAGCTTTCAAGGGCGCGGGACAGGGAGCGAGCAGTACTTC
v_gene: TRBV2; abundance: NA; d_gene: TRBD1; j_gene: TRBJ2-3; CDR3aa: CASSRGTGFTDTQYF; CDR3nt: TGTGCCAGCAGTCGCGGGACAGGGTTTACCGATACGCAGTATTTT
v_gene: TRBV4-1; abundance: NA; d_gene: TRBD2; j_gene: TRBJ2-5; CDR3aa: CASSLAGGPPETQYF; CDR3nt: TGCGCCAGCAGCCTAGCGGGGGGGCCCCCAGAGACCCAGTACTTC
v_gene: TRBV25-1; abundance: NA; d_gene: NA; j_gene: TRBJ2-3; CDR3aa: CASSTFGTNTQYF; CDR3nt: TGTGCCAGCAGTACTTTCGGGACAAATACGCAGTATTTT
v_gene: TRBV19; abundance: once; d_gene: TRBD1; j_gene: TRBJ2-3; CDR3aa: CASSSYGQGPDTQYF; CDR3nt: TGTGCCAGTAGTAGCTACGGACAGGGCCCAGATACGCAGTATTTT
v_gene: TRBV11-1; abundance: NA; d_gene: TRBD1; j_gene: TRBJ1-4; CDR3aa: CASSSEGARNEKLFF; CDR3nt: TGTGCCAGCAGCTCCGAGGGGGCTAGGAATGAAAAACTGTTTTTT
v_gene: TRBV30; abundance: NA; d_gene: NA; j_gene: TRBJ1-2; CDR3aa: CAWRPGGGYGYTF; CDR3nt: TGTGCCTGGAGGCCCGGGGGAGGCTATGGCTACACCTTC
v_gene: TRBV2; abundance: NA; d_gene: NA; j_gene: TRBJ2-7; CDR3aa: CASSETSSSYEQYF; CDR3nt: TGTGCCAGCAGTGAGACCTCTAGCTCCTACGAGCAGTACTTC
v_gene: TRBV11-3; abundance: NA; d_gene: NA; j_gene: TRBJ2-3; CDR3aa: CASSSGGHTDTQYF; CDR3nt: TGTGCCAGCAGCTCTGGGGGTCACACAGATACGCAGTATTTT
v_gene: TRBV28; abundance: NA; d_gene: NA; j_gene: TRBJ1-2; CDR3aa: CASSLSDGNYGYTF; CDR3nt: TGTGCCAGCAGTTTATCGGACGGGAACTATGGCTACACCTTC
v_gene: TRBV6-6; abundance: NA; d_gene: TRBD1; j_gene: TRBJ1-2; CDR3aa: CASRPGQGAQGYTF; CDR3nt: TGTGCCAGCAGACCGGGACAGGGGGCGCAGGGCTACACCTTC
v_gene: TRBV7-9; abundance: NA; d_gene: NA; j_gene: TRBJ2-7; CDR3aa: CASSVQGTGNYEQYF; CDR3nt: TGTGCCAGCAGCGTCCAAGGGACGGGCAACTACGAGCAGTACTTC
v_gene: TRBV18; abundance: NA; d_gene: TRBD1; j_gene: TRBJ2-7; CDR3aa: CASSPRVGGASDSYEQYF; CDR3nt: TGTGCCAGCTCACCACGGGTAGGGGGCGCGTCCGACTCCTACGAGCAGTACTTC